This TCR beta chain was retrieved from a study of neurological immune-mediated disorders. CDR1 and CDR2 (germline): DFQATT, SNEGSKA (reference sequence). V lost 6 bases to trimming and J lost 1 base, with 15 bases between them. This CDR3 is 14 amino acids long. Libraries used 2 million unsorted PBMCs kept frozen in RNAlater. The cDNA was generated through 5'RACE incorporating 10-nucleotide random UMIs. TCRdb re-called the 5' RACE reads with MiXCR, one entry per CDR3 protein. The repertoire holds 65,000 to 85,000 distinct CDR3 sequences, with 3.2% as singletons. This clonotype has a count of ten or more. The antigen is unknown. Study-wide results and limits: The greatest degree of TCR clonal expansion was observed in HTLV-1-associated myelopathy, with the lowest in multiple sclerosis, below that of healthy controls. Private repertoires in all groups were suggested by the finding that expanded clones across subjects shared no CDR3 amino acid sequences.

J is TRBJ1-2 and V is TRBV20-1; D not certain. Sequencing was performed on PBMCs. The sequence was collected from a woman aged 50 to 65 with multiple sclerosis. The CDR3 reads CSAFSNGLNYGYTF. Written as DNA, the CDR3 is TGCAGTGCCTTCTCGAACGGTCTTAACTATGGCTACACCTTC.